The present T cell receptor (beta chain) was sequenced within a study of T cells in localized non-small cell lung cancer. Study observations and caveats: Uninvolved nearby lung showed the greatest T cell clonality, exceeding that found in tumor.

The CDR3 extends over 16 amino acids. Trimming cost V 0 bases and J 1 base; bases outside gene matches: 9. CDR1 is GTSNPN and CDR2 is SVGIG in the germline V gene (reference sequence). Note on this clone: Antigen: not known.

Libraries were prepared by immunoSEQ multiplex PCR; TCRdb keeps only in-frame clonotypes and omits some of them. The profile shows roughly 11,000 clones, just under 30% of them singletons. Sequencing used lung tumor tissue, obtained before any cancer treatment. The chain employs TRBV30 and TRBJ2-7; 7 bases align to TRBD2. The receptor's source is a man aged 35 to 69 with stage I lung adenocarcinoma. The chain's CDR3 is CAWSVRGSSWSYEQYF. The CDR3 nucleotides read TGTGCCTGGAGTGTACGCGGGAGCAGCTGGTCCTACGAGCAGTACTTC.